The present TCR beta chain was sequenced within a study of blood T cell repertoires in COVID-19. Study-level information: Material from acute and convalescent COVID-19 was sourced from the United States, Italy and Spain. T cells, B-cell-depleted T cells, or PBMCs supplied cDNA or gDNA.

V shed 6 bases and J 4 bases; nucleotides not matched to a gene: 3. The CDR3 has 14 amino acids. CDR1 MNHEY and CDR2 SVGAGI come from the germline V gene. As processed by the authors: Reference gene primer amplification yielded estimated nucleated cell counts. Here immunoSEQ multiplex PCR was the method, and the copy in TCRdb shows in-frame clones only, minus some. Clonal size and the V and J genes are those of that table, whereas D and trimming came from the DNA. The sample lists over 35,000 clones, over 75% occurring once. The chain uses TRBV6-5 and TRBJ1-2; 12 bases align to TRBD1. The receptor comes from a human donor in a cohort sampled during active COVID-19. Input material: peripheral blood. CDR3 coding DNA: TGTGCCAGCAGACGGGGACAGGGGGCCTATGGCTACACCTTC. Protein: CASRRGQGAYGYTF.